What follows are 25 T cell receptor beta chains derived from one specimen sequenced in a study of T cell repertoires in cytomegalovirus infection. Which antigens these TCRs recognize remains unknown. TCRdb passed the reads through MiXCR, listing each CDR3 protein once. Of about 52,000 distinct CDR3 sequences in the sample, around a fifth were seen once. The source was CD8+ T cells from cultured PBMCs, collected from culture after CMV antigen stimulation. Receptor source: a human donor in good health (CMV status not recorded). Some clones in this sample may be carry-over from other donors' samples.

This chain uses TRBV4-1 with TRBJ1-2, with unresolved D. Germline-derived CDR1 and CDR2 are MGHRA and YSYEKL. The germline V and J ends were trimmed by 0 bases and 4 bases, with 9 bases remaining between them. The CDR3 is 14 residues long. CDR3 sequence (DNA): TGCGCCAGCAGCCAAGATCGGGGAACCTATGGCTACACCTTC. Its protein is CASSQDRGTYGYTF.

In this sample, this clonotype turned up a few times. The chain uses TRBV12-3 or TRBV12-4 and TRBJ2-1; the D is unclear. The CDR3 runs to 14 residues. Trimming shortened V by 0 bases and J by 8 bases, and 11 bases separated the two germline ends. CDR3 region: CASSLAETFYEQFF. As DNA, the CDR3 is TGTGCCAGCAGTTTAGCTGAAACTTTCTATGAGCAGTTCTTC.

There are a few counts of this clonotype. The CDR3 DNA reads as TGTGCCAGCAGCGCAAGGACAGGGGAAGATTCACCCCTCCACTTT. This gives the protein CASSARTGEDSPLHF. The genes are TRBV9 and TRBJ1-6; 9 nucleotides align to TRBD1. CDR3 length: 15 amino acids. With 3 bases clipped from V and 8 bases from J, the junction kept 6 bases outside the gene matches. Germline V gene data show CDR1 as SGDLS and CDR2 as YYNGEE. Full variable domain (rest looked up from reference TRBV9 and TRBJ1-6): DSGVTQTPKHLITATGQRVTLRCSPRSGDLSVYWYQQSLDQGLQFLIQYYNGEERAKGNILERFSAQQFPDLHSELNLSSLELGDSALYFCASSARTGEDSPLHFGNGTRLTVT.

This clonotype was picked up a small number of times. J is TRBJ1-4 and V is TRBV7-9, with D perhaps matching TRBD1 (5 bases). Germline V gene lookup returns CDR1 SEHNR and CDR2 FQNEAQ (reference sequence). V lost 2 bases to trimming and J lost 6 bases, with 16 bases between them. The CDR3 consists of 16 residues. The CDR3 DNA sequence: TGTGCCAGCAGCTTAAGCACAGGCCGCCGGGATGAAAAACTGTTTTTT. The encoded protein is CASSLSTGRRDEKLFF.

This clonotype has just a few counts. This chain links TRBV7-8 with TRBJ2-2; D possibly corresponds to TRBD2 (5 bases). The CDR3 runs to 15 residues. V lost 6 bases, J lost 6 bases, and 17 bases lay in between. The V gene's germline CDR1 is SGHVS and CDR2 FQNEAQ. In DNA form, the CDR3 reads TGTGCCAGCAGTAGCCCGGACGGGGTAGCCGGGGAGCTGTTTTTT. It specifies CASSSPDGVAGELFF. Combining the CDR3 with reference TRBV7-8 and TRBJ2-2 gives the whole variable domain GAGVSQSPRYKVAKRGQDVALRCDPISGHVSLFWYQQALGQGPEFLTYFQNEAQLDKSGLPSDRFFAERPEGSVSTLKIQRTQQEDSAVYLCASSSPDGVAGELFFGEGSRLTVL.

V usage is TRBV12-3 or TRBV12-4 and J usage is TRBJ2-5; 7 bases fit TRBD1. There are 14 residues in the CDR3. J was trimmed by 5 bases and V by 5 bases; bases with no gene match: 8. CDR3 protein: CASSQYDRDETQYF. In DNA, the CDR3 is TGTGCCAGCAGTCAATACGACAGGGACGAGACCCAGTACTTC.

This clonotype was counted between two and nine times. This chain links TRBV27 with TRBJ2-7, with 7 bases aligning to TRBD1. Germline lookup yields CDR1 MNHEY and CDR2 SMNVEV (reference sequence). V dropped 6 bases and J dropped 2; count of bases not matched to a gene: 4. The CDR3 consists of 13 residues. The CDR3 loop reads CASRDRVAYEQYF. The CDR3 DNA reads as TGTGCCAGCAGAGACAGGGTGGCCTACGAGCAGTACTTC.

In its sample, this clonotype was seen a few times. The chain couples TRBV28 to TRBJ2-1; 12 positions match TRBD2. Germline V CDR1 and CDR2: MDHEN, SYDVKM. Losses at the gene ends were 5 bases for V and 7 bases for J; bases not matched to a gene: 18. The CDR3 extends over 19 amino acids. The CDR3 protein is CASSPATSGGFLTRNEQFF. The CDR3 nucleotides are TGTGCCAGCAGTCCGGCGACTAGCGGGGGTTTCCTTACCCGAAATGAGCAGTTCTTC.

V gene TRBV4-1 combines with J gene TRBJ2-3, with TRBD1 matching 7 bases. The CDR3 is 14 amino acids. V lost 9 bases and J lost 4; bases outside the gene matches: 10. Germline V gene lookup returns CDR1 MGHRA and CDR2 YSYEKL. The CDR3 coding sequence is TGCGCCAGTTCCACAGGGGCCAGTTCAGATACGCAGTATTTT. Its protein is CASSTGASSDTQYF.

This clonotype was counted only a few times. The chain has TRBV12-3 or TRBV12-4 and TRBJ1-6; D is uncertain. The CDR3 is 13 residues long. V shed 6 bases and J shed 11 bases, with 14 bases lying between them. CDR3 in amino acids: CASSPGGNTPLHF. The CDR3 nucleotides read TGTGCCAGCAGCCCTGGCGGGAATACACCCCTCCACTTT.

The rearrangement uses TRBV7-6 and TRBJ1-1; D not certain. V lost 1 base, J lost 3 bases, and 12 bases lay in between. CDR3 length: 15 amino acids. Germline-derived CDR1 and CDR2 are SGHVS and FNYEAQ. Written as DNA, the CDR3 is TGTGCCAGCAGCTTAGGGACCGACAAATACACTGAAGCTTTCTTT. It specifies CASSLGTDKYTEAFF.

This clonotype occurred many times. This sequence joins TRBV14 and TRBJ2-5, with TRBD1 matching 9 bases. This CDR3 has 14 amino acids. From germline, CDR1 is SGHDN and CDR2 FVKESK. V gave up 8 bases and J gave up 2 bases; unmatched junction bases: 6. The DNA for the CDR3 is TGTGCCAGCTCCCACAGGGGGCCTCAAGAGACCCAGTACTTC. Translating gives CASSHRGPQETQYF.

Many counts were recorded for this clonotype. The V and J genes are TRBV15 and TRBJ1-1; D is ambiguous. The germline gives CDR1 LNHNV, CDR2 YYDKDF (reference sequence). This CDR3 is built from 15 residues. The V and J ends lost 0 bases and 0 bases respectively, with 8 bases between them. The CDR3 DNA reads TGTGCCACCAGCAGAGATTTGAACATGAACACTGAAGCTTTCTTT. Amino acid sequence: CATSRDLNMNTEAFF. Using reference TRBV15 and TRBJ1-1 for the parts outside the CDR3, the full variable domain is DAMVIQNPRYQVTQFGKPVTLSCSQTLNHNVMYWYQQKSSQAPKLLFHYYDKDFNNEADTPDNFQSRRPNTSFCFLDIRSPGLGDTAMYLCATSRDLNMNTEAFFGQGTRLTVV.

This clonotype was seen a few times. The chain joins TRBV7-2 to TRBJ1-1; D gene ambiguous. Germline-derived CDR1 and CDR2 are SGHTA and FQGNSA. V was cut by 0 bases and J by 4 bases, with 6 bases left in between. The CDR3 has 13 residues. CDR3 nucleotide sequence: TGTGCCAGCAGCTTAGCCGGGTGCACTGAAGCTTTCTTT. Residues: CASSLAGCTEAFF.

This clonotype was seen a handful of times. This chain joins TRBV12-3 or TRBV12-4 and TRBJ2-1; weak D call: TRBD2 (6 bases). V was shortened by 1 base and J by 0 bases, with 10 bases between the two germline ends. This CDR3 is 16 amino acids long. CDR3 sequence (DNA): TGTGCCAGCAGTTTAGGGGGGGTTAACTCCTACAATGAGCAGTTCTTC. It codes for CASSLGGVNSYNEQFF.

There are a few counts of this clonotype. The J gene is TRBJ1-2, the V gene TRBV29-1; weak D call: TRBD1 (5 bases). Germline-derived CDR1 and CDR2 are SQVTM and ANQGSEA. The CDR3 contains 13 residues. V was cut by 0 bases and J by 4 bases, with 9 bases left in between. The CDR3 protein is CSVEETAAYGYTF. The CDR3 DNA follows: TGCAGCGTTGAAGAGACAGCCGCCTATGGCTACACCTTC.

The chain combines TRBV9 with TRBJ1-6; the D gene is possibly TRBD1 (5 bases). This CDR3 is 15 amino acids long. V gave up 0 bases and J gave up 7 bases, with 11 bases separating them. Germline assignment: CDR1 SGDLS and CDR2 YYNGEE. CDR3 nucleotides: TGTGCCAGCAGCGTAGCGCAGGGCCTAAATTCACCCCTCCACTTT. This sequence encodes CASSVAQGLNSPLHF.

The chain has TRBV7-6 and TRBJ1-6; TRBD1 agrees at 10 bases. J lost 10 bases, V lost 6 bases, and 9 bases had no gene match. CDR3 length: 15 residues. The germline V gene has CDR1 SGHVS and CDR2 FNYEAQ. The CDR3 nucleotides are TGTGCCAGCAGTCGGGACAGGGGCCCAGAGTCACCCCTCCACTTT. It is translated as CASSRDRGPESPLHF.

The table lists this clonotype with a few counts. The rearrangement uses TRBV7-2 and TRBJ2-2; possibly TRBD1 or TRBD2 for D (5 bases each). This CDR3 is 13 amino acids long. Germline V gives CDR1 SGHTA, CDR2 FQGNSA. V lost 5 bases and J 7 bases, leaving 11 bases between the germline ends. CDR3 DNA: TGTGCCAGCAGCCCTAGAGGGGTCGGGGAGCTGTTTTTT. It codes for CASSPRGVGELFF.

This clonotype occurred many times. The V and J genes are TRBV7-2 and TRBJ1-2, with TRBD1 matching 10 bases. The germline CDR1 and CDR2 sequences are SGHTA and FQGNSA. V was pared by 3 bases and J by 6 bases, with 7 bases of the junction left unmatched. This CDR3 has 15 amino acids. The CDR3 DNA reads TGTGCCAGCAGCTTTCCCCCTGGACAGGGGGATGGCTACACCTTC. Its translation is CASSFPPGQGDGYTF.

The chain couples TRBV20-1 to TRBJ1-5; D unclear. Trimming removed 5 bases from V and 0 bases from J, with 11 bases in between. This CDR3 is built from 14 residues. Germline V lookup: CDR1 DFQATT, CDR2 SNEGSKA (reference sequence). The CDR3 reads CSAFDGFSNQPQHF. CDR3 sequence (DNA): TGCAGTGCTTTTGACGGATTTAGCAATCAGCCCCAGCATTTT.

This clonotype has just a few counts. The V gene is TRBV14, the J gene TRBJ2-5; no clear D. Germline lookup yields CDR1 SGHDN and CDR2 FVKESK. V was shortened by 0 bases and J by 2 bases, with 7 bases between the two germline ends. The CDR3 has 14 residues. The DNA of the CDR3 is TGTGCCAGCAGCCAAGACGGCAGTCAAGAGACCCAGTACTTC. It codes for CASSQDGSQETQYF.

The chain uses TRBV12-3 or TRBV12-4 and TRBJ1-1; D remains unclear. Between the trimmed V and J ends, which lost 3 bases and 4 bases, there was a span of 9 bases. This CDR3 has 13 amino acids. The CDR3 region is CASSFGESTEAFF. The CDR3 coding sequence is TGTGCCAGCAGTTTCGGGGAGAGCACTGAAGCTTTCTTT.

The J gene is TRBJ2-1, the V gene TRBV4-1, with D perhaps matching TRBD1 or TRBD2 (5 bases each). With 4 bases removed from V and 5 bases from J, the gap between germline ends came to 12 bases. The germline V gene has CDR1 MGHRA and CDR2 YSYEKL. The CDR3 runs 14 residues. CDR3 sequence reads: CASSPFGGHNEQFF. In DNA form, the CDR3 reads TGCGCCAGCAGCCCTTTTGGGGGTCACAATGAGCAGTTCTTC.

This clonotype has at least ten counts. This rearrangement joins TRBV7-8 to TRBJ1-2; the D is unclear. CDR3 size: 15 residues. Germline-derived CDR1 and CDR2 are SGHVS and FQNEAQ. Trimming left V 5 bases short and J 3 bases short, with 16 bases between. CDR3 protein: CASSPNMGADYGYTF. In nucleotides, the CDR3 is TGTGCCAGCAGCCCTAACATGGGCGCTGACTATGGCTACACCTTC.